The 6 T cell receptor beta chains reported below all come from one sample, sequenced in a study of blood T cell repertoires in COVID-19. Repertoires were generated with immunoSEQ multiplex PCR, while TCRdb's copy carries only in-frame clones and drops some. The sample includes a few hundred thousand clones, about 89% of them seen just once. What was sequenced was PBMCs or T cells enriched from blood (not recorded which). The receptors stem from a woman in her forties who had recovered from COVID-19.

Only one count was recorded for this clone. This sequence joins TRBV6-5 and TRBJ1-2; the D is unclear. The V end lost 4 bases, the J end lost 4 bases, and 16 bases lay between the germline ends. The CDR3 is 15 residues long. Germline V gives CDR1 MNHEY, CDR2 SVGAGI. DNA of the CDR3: TGTGCCAGCAGTTTACGCCCTATTACAGCCTATGGCTACACCTTC. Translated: CASSLRPITAYGYTF.

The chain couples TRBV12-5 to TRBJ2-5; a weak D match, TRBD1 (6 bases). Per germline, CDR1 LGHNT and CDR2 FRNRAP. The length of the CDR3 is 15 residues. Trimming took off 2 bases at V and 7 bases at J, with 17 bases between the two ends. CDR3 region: CASGLYGRQDGTQYF. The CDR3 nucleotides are TGTGCTAGTGGTTTGTATGGCAGACAGGATGGGACCCAGTACTTC.

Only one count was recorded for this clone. The CDR3 reads CASSRDRQGMKEAFF. CDR3 in DNA: TGTGCCAGCTCAAGGGATCGACAGGGGATGAAAGAAGCTTTCTTT. The rearrangement joins TRBV18 to TRBJ1-1; TRBD1 matches at 8 bases. This CDR3 has 15 amino acids. V was clipped by 5 bases and J by 8 bases; unmatched bases: 13. Germline values: CDR1 KGHSH, CDR2 LQKENI.

The CDR3, as DNA: TGTGCCACCAGTGATATACCGGGAGGTATAGCGGGAGCCCGGACCTCCTACAATGAGCAGTTCTTC. Residues: CATSDIPGGIAGARTSYNEQFF. The chain uses TRBV24-1 and TRBJ2-1, with 9 nucleotides matching TRBD2. Germline V lookup: CDR1 KGHDR, CDR2 SFDVKD. The CDR3 is 22 residues long. The trim removed 3 bases at V and 0 bases at J, leaving 20 bases unmatched.

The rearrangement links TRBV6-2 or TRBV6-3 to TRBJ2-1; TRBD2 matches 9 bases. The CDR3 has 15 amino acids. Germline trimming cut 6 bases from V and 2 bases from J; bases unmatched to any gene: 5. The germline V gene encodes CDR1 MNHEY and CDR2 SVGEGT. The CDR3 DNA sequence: TGTGCCAGCAGCCCAGCGGGAGGACCCTACAATGAGCAGTTCTTC. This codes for CASSPAGGPYNEQFF.

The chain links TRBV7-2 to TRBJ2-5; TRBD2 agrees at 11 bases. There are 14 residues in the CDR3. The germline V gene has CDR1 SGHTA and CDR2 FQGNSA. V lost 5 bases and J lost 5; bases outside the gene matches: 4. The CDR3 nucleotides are TGTGCCAGCAGCCTACTAGCGGGAGTGGAGACCCAGTACTTC. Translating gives CASSLLAGVETQYF. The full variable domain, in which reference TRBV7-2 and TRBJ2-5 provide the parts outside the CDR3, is GAGVSQSPSNKVTEKGKDVELRCDPISGHTALYWYRQSLGQGLEFLIYFQGNSAPDKSGLPSDRFSAERTGGSVSTLTIQRTQQEDSAVYLCASSLLAGVETQYFGPGTRLLVL.